A single sample is the source of the 3 T cell receptor beta chains below, sequenced in a study of cytomegalovirus exposure and HLA in healthy donors. The primer mix had 60 Vbeta and 13 Jbeta primers. Sequencing was performed with immunoSEQ multiplex PCR; in TCRdb, only in-frame clones are kept and a portion is missing. This sample has 55,000 to 80,000 clones; approximately 71% occur once, and the top ten carry approximately 24%. The specimen sequenced was PBMCs. The receptors originated from a woman in her thirties or forties in good health and CMV-seropositive.

The sample holds one count of this clone. The chain combines TRBV6-1 with TRBJ1-5, with D uncertain. Germline lookup yields CDR1 MNHNS and CDR2 SASEGT. The CDR3 covers 14 residues. Trimming pared 1 base from V and 5 bases from J, leaving 9 bases between. The CDR3 DNA reads as TGTGCCAGCAGTGAAGTGAGGATGGATCAGCCCCAGCATTTT. Its protein product is CASSEVRMDQPQHF.

CDR3 sequence: CASSYDTGTSGTDTQYF. CDR3 DNA sequence: TGTGCCAGCAGCTATGACACCGGGACTAGCGGGACAGATACGCAGTATTTT. V usage is TRBV7-2 and J usage is TRBJ2-3; 12 bases fit TRBD2. The J segment lost 3 bases and the V segment lost 4 bases, leaving 8 bases of the junction unmatched. The CDR3 loop spans 17 amino acids. In germline, CDR1 is SGHTA, CDR2 FQGNSA.

The chain joins TRBV7-4 to TRBJ2-7; weak D call: TRBD2 (5 bases). CDR3 length: 12 amino acids. Looked up from germline, CDR1 is SGHVT and CDR2 is SQSDAQ. Trimming removed 2 bases from V and 11 bases from J, with 13 bases in between. Here the CDR3 DNA reads TGTGCCAGCAGCTTAAAGGACGGACTGGAGTACTTC. Translating gives CASSLKDGLEYF.